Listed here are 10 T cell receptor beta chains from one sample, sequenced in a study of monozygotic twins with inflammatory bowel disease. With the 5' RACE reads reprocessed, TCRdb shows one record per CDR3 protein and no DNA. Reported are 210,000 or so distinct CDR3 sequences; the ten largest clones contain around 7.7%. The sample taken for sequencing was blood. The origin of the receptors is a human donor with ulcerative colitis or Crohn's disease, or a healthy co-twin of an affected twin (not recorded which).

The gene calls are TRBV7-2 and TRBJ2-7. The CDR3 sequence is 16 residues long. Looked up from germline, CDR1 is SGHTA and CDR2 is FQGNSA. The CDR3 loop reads CASSLTARLSSYEQYF.

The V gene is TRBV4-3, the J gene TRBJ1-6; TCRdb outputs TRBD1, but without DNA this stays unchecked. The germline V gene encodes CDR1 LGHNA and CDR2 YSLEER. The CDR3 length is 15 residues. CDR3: CASSQDNRGGSPLHF.

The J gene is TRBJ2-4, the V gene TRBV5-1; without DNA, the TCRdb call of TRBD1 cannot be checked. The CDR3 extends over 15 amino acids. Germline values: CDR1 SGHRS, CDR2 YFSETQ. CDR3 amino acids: CASSLEGTGKNIQYF. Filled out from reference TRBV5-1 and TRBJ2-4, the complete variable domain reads KAGVTQTPRYLIKTRGQQVTLSCSPISGHRSVSWYQQTPGQGLQFLFEYFSETQRNKGNFPGRFSGRQFSNSRSEMNVSTLELGDSALYLCASSLEGTGKNIQYFGAGTRLSVL.

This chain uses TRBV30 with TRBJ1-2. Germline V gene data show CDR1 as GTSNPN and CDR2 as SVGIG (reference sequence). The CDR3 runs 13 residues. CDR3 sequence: CAWTDGRATGYTF.

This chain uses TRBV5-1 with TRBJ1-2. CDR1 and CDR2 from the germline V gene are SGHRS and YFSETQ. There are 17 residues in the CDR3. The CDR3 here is CASSLAWGVLDFYGYTF.

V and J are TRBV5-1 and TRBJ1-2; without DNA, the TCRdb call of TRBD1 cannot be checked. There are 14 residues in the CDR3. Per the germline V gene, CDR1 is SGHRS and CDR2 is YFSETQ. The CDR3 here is CASSWTGTGNGYTF.

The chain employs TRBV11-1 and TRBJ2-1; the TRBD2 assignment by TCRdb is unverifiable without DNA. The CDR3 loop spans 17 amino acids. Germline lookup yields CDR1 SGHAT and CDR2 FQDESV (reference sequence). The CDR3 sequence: CASSFLRFRETYNEQFF.

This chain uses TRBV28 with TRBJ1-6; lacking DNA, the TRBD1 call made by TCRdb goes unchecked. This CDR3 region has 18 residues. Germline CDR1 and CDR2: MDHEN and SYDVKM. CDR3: CASTEAGAVSSYNSPLHF.

The CDR3 loop reads CSASPSGGSDTQYF. The chain recombines TRBV20-1 with TRBJ2-3; TCRdb selects TRBD2, and the lack of DNA leaves this call unchecked. CDR1 DFQATT and CDR2 SNEGSKA come from the germline V gene (reference sequence). CDR3 length: 14 residues.

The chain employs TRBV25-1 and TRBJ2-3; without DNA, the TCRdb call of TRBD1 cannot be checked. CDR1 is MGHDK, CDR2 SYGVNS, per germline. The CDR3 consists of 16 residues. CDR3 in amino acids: CASSAYGGGSTDTQYF.